This T cell receptor beta chain is drawn from a study of shared clonotypes between healthy human individuals. Broader study findings: Rarefaction revealed incomplete sorted-subset sequencing despite large depth. Between four donors, naive CD4 clonotypes were shared at a level of about 5%.

CD45RO-negative cells were positively selected for CCR7, leaving out terminally differentiated effector memory CD45RA+ cells. Here immunoSEQ multiplex PCR was the method, and the copy in TCRdb shows in-frame clones only, minus some. This table holds roughly 2 million clones, over 85% found once. Worth noting for this clone: No antigen is known for it.

This CDR3 comprises 15 residues. Germline V gene sequence: CDR1 MDHEN, CDR2 SYDVKM. Between the trimmed V and J ends, which lost 4 bases and 6 bases, there was a span of 17 bases. V and J are TRBV28 and TRBJ2-3, with D possibly TRBD1 on 7 matching bases. This clonotype was obtained from a man between 18 and 29 years old in good health. Sequencing was carried out using naive CD8+ T cells sorted from blood. In DNA, the CDR3 is TGTGCCAGCAGTTATAGCCAGGGGGAGGCGGATACGCAGTATTTT. It is translated as CASSYSQGEADTQYF. The complete variable domain, with remaining parts taken from reference TRBV28 and TRBJ2-3, reads DVKVTQSSRYLVKRTGEKVFLECVQDMDHENMFWYRQDPGLGLRLIYFSYDVKMKEKGDIPEGYSVSREKKERFSLILESASTNQTSMYLCASSYSQGEADTQYFGPGTRLTVL.